The 8 T cell receptor beta chains in this list originate from one sample, sequenced in a study of T cells after yellow fever vaccination. Using its own MiXCR run on the 5' RACE reads, TCRdb lists one record per CDR3 protein. Of nearly 300,000 distinct CDR3 sequences detected, approximately 10% appear once; the ten largest clones hold around 3.1%. Sequencing used CD4+ T cells sorted from PBMCs, obtained 5 days after the yellow fever booster vaccination. The receptor set was obtained from a man younger than 35 who received the YFV17D yellow fever vaccine.

The chain combines TRBV5-1 with TRBJ2-1, with 8 bases that match TRBD1. J gave up 4 bases and V 4 bases, and 13 bases lay outside the gene matches. This CDR3 spans 17 amino acids. Germline V gene data show CDR1 as SGHRS and CDR2 as YFSETQ. CDR3 in amino acids: CASSPQGVAASYNEQFF. The DNA of the CDR3 is TGCGCCAGCAGCCCACAGGGGGTCGCCGCGTCTTACAATGAGCAGTTCTTC.

This sequence joins TRBV7-2 and TRBJ2-5; D unresolved. In germline, CDR1 is SGHTA, CDR2 FQGNSA. There are 13 residues in the CDR3. V lost 2 bases, J lost 5 bases, and 9 bases lay in between. The CDR3 loop reads CASSLSPGETQYF. CDR3 nucleotide sequence: TGTGCCAGCAGCTTATCGCCCGGGGAGACCCAGTACTTC.

This chain links TRBV7-2 with TRBJ2-2; perhaps TRBD1 as D (6 bases). In germline, CDR1 is SGHTA, CDR2 FQGNSA. CDR3 length equals 17 residues. V was cut by 5 bases and J by 6 bases, with 22 bases left in between. CDR3 loop: CASSNDRFPSAPGELFF. For the CDR3, the DNA is TGTGCCAGCAGCAACGACAGGTTCCCATCTGCTCCCGGGGAGCTGTTTTTT. Together with reference TRBV7-2 and TRBJ2-2, the CDR3 gives the full variable domain: GAGVSQSPSNKVTEKGKDVELRCDPISGHTALYWYRQSLGQGLEFLIYFQGNSAPDKSGLPSDRFSAERTGGSVSTLTIQRTQQEDSAVYLCASSNDRFPSAPGELFFGEGSRLTVL.

There are many counts of this clonotype. The gene calls are TRBV5-1 and TRBJ2-2; 8 bases agree with TRBD1. Looked up from germline, CDR1 is SGHRS and CDR2 is YFSETQ. V gave up 4 bases and J gave up 7 bases; unmatched junction bases: 6. The CDR3 consists of 14 residues. The CDR3 reads CASSLGQGHGELFF. Here the CDR3 DNA reads TGCGCCAGCAGCCTTGGACAGGGACACGGGGAGCTGTTTTTT.

In its sample, this clonotype was seen a few times. The rearrangement uses TRBV6-5 and TRBJ2-3; a weak D match, TRBD2 (6 bases). The CDR3 totals 13 residues. Germline loops: CDR1 MNHEY, CDR2 SVGAGI. V shed 5 bases and J shed 9 bases, with 15 bases lying between them. CDR3 bases: TGTGCCAGCAGTGCACCCGTGGCGGGAACGCAGTATTTT. Its protein is CASSAPVAGTQYF.

This clonotype was detected a few times. The chain is built from TRBV6-1 and TRBJ2-6; D is perhaps TRBD2 (6 bases). CDR1 and CDR2 from the germline V gene are MNHNS and SASEGT. CDR3 length: 15 residues. V was clipped by 7 bases and J by 0 bases, with 10 bases between them. Here the CDR3 reads CASNSGSSGANVLTF. CDR3 sequence (DNA): TGTGCCAGCAACTCCGGGAGCTCTGGGGCCAACGTCCTGACTTTC.

The chain uses TRBV7-2 and TRBJ2-1, with TRBD2 matching over 9 bases. The trim removed 7 bases at V and 9 bases at J, leaving 13 bases unmatched. From germline, CDR1 is SGHTA and CDR2 FQGNSA. The CDR3 is made up of 15 amino acids. The CDR3 loop reads CASTRLAGVKSEQFF. For the CDR3, the DNA is TGTGCCAGCACCCGATTAGCGGGGGTTAAAAGTGAGCAGTTCTTC. Combining the CDR3 with reference TRBV7-2 and TRBJ2-1 gives the whole variable domain GAGVSQSPSNKVTEKGKDVELRCDPISGHTALYWYRQSLGQGLEFLIYFQGNSAPDKSGLPSDRFSAERTGGSVSTLTIQRTQQEDSAVYLCASTRLAGVKSEQFFGPGTRLTVL.

A few counts support this clonotype. The chain employs TRBV20-1 and TRBJ2-3; 7 bases agree with TRBD1. Per the germline V gene, CDR1 is DFQATT and CDR2 is SNEGSKA (reference sequence). V lost 6 bases to trimming and J lost 5 bases; unmatched junction nucleotides: 14. The CDR3 consists of 15 residues. DNA of the CDR3: TGCAGTGCCGCGCACAGGGGTTCACGGGAAGATACGCAGTATTTT. Its protein is CSAAHRGSREDTQYF.